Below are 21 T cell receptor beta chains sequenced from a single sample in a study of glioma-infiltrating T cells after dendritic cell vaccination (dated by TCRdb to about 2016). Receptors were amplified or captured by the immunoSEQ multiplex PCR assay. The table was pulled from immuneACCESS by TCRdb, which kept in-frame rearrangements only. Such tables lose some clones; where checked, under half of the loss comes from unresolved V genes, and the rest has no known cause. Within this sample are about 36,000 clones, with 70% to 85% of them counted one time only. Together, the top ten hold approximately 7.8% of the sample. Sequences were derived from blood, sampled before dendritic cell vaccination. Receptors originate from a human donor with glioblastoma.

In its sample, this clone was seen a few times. The CDR3 bases are TGTGCCAGCAGCGTAGGGACTAGCGGGAGCACAGATACGCAGTATTTT. Translating it yields CASSVGTSGSTDTQYF. The chain combines TRBV9 with TRBJ2-3; 11 bases align to TRBD2. Trimming removed 0 bases from V and 0 bases from J; junction bases left unmatched: 0. The germline V gene encodes CDR1 SGDLS and CDR2 YYNGEE. This CDR3 is built from 16 residues.

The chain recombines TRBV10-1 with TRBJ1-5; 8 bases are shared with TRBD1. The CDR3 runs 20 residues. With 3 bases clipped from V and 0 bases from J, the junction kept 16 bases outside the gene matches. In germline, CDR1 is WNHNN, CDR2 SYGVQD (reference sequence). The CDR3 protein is CASSELRQGSKTSSNQPQHF. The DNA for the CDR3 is TGCGCCAGCAGTGAACTCCGACAGGGGTCGAAGACCTCTAGCAATCAGCCCCAGCATTTT.

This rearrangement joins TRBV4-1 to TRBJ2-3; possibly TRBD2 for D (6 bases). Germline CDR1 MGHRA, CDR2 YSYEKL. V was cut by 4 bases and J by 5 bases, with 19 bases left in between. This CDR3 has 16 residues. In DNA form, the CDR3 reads TGCGCCAGCAGCCTCCCAGCAGGCGGGGCAGTAGATACGCAGTATTTT. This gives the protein CASSLPAGGAVDTQYF.

DNA of the CDR3: TGTGCCAGCAGCTACTGGGGGCCCTACGAGCAGTACTTC. Amino acid sequence: CASSYWGPYEQYF. This sequence joins TRBV5-4 and TRBJ2-7; D may be TRBD1 (6 bases). The V and J ends lost 3 bases and 2 bases respectively, with 9 bases between them. The CDR3 loop spans 13 amino acids. CDR1 is SGHNT and CDR2 is YYREEE in the germline V gene (reference sequence).

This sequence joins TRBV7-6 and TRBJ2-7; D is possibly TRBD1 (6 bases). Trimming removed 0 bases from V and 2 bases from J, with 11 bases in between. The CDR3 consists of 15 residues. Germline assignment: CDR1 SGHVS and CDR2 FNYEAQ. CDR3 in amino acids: CASSLATGATYEQYF. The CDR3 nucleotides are TGTGCCAGCAGCTTAGCGACAGGCGCTACCTACGAGCAGTACTTC.

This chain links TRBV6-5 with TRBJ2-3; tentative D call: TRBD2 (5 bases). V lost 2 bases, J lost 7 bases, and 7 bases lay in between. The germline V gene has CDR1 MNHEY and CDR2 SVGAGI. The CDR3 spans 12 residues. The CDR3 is CASSYRGNTQYF. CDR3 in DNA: TGTGCCAGCAGTTACCGAGGGAATACGCAGTATTTT.

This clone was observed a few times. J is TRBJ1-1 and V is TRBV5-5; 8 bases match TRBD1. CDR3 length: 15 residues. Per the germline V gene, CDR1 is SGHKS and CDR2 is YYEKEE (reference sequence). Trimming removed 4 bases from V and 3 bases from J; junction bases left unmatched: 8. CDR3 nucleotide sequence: TGTGCCAGCAGCATTCAGGGGGCGCGGGACACTGAAGCTTTCTTT. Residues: CASSIQGARDTEAFF.

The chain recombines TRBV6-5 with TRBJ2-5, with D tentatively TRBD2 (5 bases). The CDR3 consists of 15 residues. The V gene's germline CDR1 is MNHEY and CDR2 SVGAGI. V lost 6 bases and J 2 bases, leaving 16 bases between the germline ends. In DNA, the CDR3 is TGTGCCAGCAGGTTGAATCGGGGTCTACAAGAGACCCAGTACTTC. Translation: CASRLNRGLQETQYF.

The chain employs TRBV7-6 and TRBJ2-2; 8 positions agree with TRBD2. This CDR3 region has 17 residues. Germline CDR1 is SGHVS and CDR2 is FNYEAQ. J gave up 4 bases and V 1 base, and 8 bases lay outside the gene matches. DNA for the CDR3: TGTGCCAGCAGCTTAGTCTCGGGGGGGCCGGGCACCGGGGAGCTGTTTTTT. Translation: CASSLVSGGPGTGELFF.

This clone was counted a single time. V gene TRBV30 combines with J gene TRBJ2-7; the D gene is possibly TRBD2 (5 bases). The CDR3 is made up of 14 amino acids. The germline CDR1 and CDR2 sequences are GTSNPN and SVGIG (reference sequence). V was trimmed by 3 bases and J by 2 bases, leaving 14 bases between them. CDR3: CAWRTPGIAYEQYF. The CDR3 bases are TGTGCCTGGAGAACTCCCGGGATTGCCTACGAGCAGTACTTC. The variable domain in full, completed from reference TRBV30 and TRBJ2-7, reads SQTIHQWPATLVQPVGSPLSLECTVEGTSNPNLYWYRQAAGRGLQLLFYSVGIGQISSEVPQNLSASRPQDRQFILSSKKLLLSDSGFYLCAWRTPGIAYEQYFGPGTRLTVT.

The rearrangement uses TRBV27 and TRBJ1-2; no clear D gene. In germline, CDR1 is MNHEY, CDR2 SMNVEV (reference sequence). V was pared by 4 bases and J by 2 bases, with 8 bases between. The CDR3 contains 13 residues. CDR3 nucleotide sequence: TGTGCCAGCAGTTGGGCCGAAAACTATGGCTACACCTTC. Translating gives CASSWAENYGYTF.

The CDR3 sequence is CAWSESHYWDSFNYGYTF. CDR3 bases: TGTGCCTGGAGTGAATCGCACTACTGGGACAGCTTTAACTATGGCTACACCTTC. The gene calls are TRBV30 and TRBJ1-2; 7 positions agree with TRBD1. The CDR3 is 18 residues long. Germline V gene sequence: CDR1 GTSNPN, CDR2 SVGIG (reference sequence). With 1 base clipped from V and 1 base from J, the junction kept 15 bases outside the gene matches.

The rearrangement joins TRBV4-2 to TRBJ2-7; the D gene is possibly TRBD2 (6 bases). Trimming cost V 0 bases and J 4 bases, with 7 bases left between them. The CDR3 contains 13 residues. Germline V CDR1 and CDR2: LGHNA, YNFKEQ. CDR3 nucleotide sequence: TGTGCCAGCAGCCAAGAACGGGGGTACGAGCAGTACTTC. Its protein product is CASSQERGYEQYF.

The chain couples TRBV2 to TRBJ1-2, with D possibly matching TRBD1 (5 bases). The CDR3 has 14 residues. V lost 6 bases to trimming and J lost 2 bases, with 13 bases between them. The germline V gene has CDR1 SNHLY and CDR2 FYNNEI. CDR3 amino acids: CASRGDSRNYGYTF. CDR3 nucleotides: TGTGCCAGCAGGGGGGACTCCCGGAACTATGGCTACACCTTC.

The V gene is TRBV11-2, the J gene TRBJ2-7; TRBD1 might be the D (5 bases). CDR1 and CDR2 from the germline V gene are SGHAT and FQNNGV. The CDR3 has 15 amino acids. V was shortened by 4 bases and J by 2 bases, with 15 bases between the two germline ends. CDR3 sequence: CASSYPPGQPYEQYF. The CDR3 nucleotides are TGTGCCAGCAGCTACCCCCCAGGACAACCCTACGAGCAGTACTTC. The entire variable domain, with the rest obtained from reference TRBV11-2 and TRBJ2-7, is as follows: EAGVAQSPRYKIIEKRQSVAFWCNPISGHATLYWYQQILGQGPKLLIQFQNNGVVDDSQLPKDRFSAERLKGVDSTLKIQPAKLEDSAVYLCASSYPPGQPYEQYFGPGTRLTVT.

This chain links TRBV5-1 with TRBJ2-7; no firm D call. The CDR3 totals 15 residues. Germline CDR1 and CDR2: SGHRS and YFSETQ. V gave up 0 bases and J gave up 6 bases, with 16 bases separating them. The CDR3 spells CASSLDGQSVGEQYF. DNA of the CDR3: TGCGCCAGCAGCTTGGATGGGCAGTCTGTGGGCGAGCAGTACTTC.

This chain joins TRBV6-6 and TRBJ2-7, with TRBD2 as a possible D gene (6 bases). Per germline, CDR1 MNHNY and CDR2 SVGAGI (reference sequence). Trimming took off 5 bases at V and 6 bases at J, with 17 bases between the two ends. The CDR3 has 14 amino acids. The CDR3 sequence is CASSRDWAEGEQYF. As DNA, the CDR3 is TGTGCCAGCAGTAGGGACTGGGCAGAGGGCGAGCAGTACTTC.

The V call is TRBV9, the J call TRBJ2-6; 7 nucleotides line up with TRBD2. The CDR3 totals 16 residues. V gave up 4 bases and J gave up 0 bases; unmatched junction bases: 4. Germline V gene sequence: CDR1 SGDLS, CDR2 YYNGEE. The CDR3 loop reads CASSQGLPSGANVLTF. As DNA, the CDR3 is TGTGCCAGCAGCCAGGGACTACCCTCTGGGGCCAACGTCCTGACTTTC. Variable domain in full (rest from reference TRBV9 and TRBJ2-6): DSGVTQTPKHLITATGQRVTLRCSPRSGDLSVYWYQQSLDQGLQFLIQYYNGEERAKGNILERFSAQQFPDLHSELNLSSLELGDSALYFCASSQGLPSGANVLTFGAGSRLTVL.

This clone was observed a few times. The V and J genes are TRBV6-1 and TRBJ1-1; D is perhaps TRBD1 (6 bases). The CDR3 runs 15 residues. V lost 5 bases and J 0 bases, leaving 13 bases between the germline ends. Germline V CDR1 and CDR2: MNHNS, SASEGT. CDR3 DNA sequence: TGTGCCAGCAGTACGGACAGAACTTTGAACACTGAAGCTTTCTTT. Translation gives CASSTDRTLNTEAFF.

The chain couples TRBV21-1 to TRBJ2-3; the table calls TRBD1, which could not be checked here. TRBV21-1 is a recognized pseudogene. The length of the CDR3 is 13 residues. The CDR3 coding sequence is TGTGCCAGCAGCAAAGGTGGCAAAAATACGCAGTATTTT. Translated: CASSKGGKNTQYF.

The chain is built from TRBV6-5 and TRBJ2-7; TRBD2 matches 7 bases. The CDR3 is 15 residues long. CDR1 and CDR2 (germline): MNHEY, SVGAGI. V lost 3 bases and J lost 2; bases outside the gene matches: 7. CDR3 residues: CASSYLGGGAYEQYF. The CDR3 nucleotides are TGTGCCAGCAGTTATCTGGGGGGGGGAGCCTACGAGCAGTACTTC.